This record looks at one T cell receptor beta chain sequence and its context. This specimen comes from a study of cytomegalovirus exposure and HLA in healthy donors. After removal of 2 bases from V and 4 bases from J, the junction contained 14 bases not matched to a gene. Germline CDR1 and CDR2: MNHEY and SMNVEV (reference sequence). The CDR3 runs 18 residues. Sequencing used immunoSEQ multiplex PCR; TCRdb keeps in-frame clones, though not all of them. The data hold 150,000 to 200,000 clones, with roughly 91% observed a single time. What was sequenced was PBMCs. V is TRBV27 and J is TRBJ2-1; 7 nucleotides agree with TRBD1. The source is a man aged 18 to 35 in good health and CMV-seronegative. CDR3 sequence reads: CASSLGSQGVVGYNEQFF. In DNA form, the CDR3 reads TGTGCCAGCAGTTTAGGTAGTCAGGGGGTGGTGGGTTACAATGAGCAGTTCTTC.